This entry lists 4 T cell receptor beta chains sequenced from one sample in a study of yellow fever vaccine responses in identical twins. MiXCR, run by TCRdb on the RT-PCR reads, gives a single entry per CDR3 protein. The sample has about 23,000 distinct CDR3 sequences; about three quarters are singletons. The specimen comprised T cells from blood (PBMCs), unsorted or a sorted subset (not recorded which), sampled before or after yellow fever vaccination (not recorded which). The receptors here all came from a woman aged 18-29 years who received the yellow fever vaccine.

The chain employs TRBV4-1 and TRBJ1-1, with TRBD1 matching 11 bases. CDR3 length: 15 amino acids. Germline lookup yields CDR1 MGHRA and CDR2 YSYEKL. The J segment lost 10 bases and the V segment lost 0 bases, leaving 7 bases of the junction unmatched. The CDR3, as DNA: TGCGCCAGCAGCCAAGACGGGACAGGGGGGATCGGAGCTTTCTTT. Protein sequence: CASSQDGTGGIGAFF.

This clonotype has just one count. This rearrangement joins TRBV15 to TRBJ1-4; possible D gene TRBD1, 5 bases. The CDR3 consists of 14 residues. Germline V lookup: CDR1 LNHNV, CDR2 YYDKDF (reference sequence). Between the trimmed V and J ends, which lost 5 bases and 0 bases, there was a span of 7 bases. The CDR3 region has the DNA TGTGCCACCAGCCAGACAGCAACTAATGAAAAACTGTTTTTT. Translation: CATSQTATNEKLFF.

The CDR3 sequence is CATSQRAASYNEQFF. Here the CDR3 DNA reads TGTGCCACCAGCCAGAGAGCGGCGTCCTACAATGAGCAGTTCTTC. This chain uses TRBV15 with TRBJ2-1; perhaps TRBD2 as D (5 bases). The CDR3 consists of 15 residues. Germline V gene data show CDR1 as LNHNV and CDR2 as YYDKDF (reference sequence). The ends were cut back, 5 bases at V and 1 base at J, with 12 bases in the middle.

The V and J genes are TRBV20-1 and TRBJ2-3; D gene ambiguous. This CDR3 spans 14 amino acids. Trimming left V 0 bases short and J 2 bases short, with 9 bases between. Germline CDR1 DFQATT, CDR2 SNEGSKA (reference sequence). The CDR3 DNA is TGCAGTGCTAGAGATTGGTCCTCCACAGATACGCAGTATTTT. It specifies CSARDWSSTDTQYF.